These T cell receptor beta chains were read from a single sample in a study of OX40 agonist ivuxolimab in advanced cancers. Sequenced by immunoSEQ multiplex PCR; TCRdb stores in-frame clones only, minus some. The sample lists about 50,000 clones; approximately 90% were seen once. The sample here was CD4+ or CD8+ T cells sorted from blood, taken in a trial of the OX40 agonist ivuxolimab. Receptor source: an adult with an advanced solid tumor such as melanoma, head and neck, liver or kidney cancer. Both conserved end residues are part of each CDR3. The D gene is left open where the match is weak. For some rows the clone size is stated as once, few or many, or as a class when expanded; others skip it.

v_gene,j_gene,abundance,d_gene,CDR3nt,CDR3aa
TRBV10-3,TRBJ2-7,once,TRBD1,TGTGCCATCAGAATGCCGGGACAGGGGGCCTACGAGCAGTACTTC,CAIRMPGQGAYEQYF
TRBV7-2,TRBJ1-2,once,-,TGTGCCAGCCTAGTAGGGATCTATGGCTACACCTTC,CASLVGIYGYTF
TRBV14,TRBJ2-7,-,-,TGTGCCAGCAGCTTCGACACCTACGAGCAGTACTTC,CASSFDTYEQYF
TRBV19,TRBJ2-7,-,TRBD2,TGTGCCAGTAGTATCTTAGCGGGGGAAACCTACGAGCAGTACTTC,CASSILAGETYEQYF
TRBV27,TRBJ2-5,-,TRBD2,TGTGCCAGCAGTTTAGGGACTAGCGGGGGTGTCATGGAGACCCAGTACTTC,CASSLGTSGGVMETQYF
TRBV11-2,TRBJ1-1,few,-,TGTGCCAGCAGCGCTTATCGGGGGACTGAAGCTTTCTTT,CASSAYRGTEAFF
TRBV16,TRBJ2-7,-,-,TGTGCCAGCAGCCAAGGCCAGGGGCTGGCGTACGAGCAGTACTTC,CASSQGQGLAYEQYF
TRBV5-6,TRBJ1-4,-,-,TGTGCCAGCAGCTTAGCGGTTAATGAAAAACTGTTTTTT,CASSLAVNEKLFF
TRBV5-8,TRBJ1-2,-,-,TGTGCCAGCAGCTTGCTGGCGGAGAAGATCTATGGCTACACCTTC,CASSLLAEKIYGYTF
TRBV27,TRBJ1-2,-,-,TGTGCCAGCAGCGGAGGGGGGTTGTATGGCTACACCTTC,CASSGGGLYGYTF
TRBV6-5,TRBJ2-3,-,-,TGTGCCAGCAGAGTAAGGGGAGATACGCAGTATTTT,CASRVRGDTQYF